This T cell receptor beta chain was sequenced in a study of blood T cell repertoires in COVID-19. Study as a whole: Both acute and convalescent COVID-19 samples were obtained from the United States, Italy and Spain.

The V gene end was trimmed by 6 bases and the J gene end by 0 bases; junction bases not matched to a gene: 8. Germline V gene lookup returns CDR1 LNHDA and CDR2 SQIVND (reference sequence). This CDR3 spans 17 amino acids. Profiled with immunoSEQ multiplex PCR; TCRdb holds only in-frame clones, not every one. The repertoire holds 250,000 to 300,000 clones, around 90% seen once, with 0.99% in the top ten. The chain uses TRBV19 and TRBJ2-1, with 10 bases aligning to TRBD2. Material: peripheral blood. The sequence was obtained from a woman aged 40 to 55 who had recovered from COVID-19. The CDR3 DNA follows: TGTGCCAGTAGAATAACTAGCGGGGTTAGCTCCTACAATGAGCAGTTCTTC. This sequence encodes CASRITSGVSSYNEQFF.